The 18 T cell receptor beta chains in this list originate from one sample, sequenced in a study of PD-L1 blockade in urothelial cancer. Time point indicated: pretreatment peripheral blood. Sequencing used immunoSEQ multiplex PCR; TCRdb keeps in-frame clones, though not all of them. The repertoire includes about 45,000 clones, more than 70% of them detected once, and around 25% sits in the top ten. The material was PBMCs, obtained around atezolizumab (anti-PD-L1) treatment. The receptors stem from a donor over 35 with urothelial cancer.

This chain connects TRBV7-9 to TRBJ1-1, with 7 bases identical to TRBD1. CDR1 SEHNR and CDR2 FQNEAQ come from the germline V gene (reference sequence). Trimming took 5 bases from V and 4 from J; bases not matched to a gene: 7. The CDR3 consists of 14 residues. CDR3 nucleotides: TGTGCCAGCAGCGCCCAGGGGGATGTCACTGAAGCTTTCTTT. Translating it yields CASSAQGDVTEAFF.

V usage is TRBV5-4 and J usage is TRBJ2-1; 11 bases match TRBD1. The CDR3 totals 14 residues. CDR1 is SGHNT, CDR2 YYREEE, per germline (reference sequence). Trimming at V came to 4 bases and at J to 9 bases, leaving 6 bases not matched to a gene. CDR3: CASSTTGTGGEQFF. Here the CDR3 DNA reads TGTGCCAGCAGCACAACCGGGACAGGGGGTGAGCAGTTCTTC.

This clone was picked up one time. As DNA, the CDR3 is TGTGCCAGCATCAACAGGGGACTCAATGAAAAACTGTTTTTT. It codes for CASINRGLNEKLFF. The chain uses TRBV6-1 and TRBJ1-4; 7 bases are a match to TRBD1. The CDR3 is made up of 14 amino acids. The V gene end was trimmed by 7 bases and the J gene end by 5 bases; junction bases not matched to a gene: 7. Germline loops: CDR1 MNHNS, CDR2 SASEGT.

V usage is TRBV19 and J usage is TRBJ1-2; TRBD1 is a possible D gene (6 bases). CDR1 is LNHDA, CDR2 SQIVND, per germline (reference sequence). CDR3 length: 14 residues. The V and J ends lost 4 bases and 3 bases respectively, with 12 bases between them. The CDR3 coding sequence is TGTGCCAGTAGTACCCAGGACAGAGACTATGGCTACACCTTC. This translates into CASSTQDRDYGYTF.

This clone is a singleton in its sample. The CDR3 bases are TGTGCCACCAGTCAGCGATACGCGAACACCGGGGAGCTGTTTTTT. This translates into CATSQRYANTGELFF. The rearrangement joins TRBV15 to TRBJ2-2; D not certain. Germline assignment: CDR1 LNHNV and CDR2 YYDKDF (reference sequence). Between the trimmed V and J ends, which lost 6 bases and 0 bases, there was a span of 11 bases. The CDR3 loop spans 15 amino acids. Full variable domain (remainder filled in from reference TRBV15 and TRBJ2-2): DAMVIQNPRYQVTQFGKPVTLSCSQTLNHNVMYWYQQKSSQAPKLLFHYYDKDFNNEADTPDNFQSRRPNTSFCFLDIRSPGLGDTAMYLCATSQRYANTGELFFGEGSRLTVL.

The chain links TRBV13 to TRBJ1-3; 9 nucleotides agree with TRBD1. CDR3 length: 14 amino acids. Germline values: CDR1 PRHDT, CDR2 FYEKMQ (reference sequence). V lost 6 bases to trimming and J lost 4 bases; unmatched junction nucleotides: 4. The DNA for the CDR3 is TGTGCCAGCAGGGACAGGGGCCTGGGAAACACCATATATTTT. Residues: CASRDRGLGNTIYF.

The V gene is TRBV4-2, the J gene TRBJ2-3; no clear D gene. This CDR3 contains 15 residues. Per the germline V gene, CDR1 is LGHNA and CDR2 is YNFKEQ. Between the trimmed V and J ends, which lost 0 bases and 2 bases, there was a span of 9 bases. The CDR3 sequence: CASSQDLTITDTQYF. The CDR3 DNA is TGTGCCAGCAGCCAAGATTTAACAATCACAGATACGCAGTATTTT.

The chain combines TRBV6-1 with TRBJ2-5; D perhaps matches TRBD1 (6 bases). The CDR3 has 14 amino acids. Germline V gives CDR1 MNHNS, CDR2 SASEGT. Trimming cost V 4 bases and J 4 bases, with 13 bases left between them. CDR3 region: CASSGTSRGETQYF. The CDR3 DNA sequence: TGTGCCAGCAGTGGAACATCCAGGGGAGAGACCCAGTACTTC.

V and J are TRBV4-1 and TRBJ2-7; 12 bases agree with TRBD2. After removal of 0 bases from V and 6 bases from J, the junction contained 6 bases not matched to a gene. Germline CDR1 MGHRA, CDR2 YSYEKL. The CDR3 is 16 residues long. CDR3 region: CASSQERLAGGGEQYF. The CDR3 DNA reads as TGCGCCAGCAGCCAAGAGAGGCTAGCGGGAGGGGGCGAGCAGTACTTC.

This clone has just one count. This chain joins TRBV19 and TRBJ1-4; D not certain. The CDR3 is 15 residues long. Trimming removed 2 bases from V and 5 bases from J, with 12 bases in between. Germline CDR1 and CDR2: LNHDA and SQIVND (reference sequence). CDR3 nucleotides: TGTGCCAGTAGTATAATGGGCACCTCGAATGAAAAACTGTTTTTT. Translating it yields CASSIMGTSNEKLFF.

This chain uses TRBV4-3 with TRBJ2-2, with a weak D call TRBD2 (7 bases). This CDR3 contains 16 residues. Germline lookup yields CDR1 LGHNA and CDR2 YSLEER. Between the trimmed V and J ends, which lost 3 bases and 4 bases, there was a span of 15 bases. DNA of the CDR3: TGCGCCAGCAGCCATCAAGAAGGGGGGGGCACCGGGGAGCTGTTTTTT. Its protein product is CASSHQEGGGTGELFF.

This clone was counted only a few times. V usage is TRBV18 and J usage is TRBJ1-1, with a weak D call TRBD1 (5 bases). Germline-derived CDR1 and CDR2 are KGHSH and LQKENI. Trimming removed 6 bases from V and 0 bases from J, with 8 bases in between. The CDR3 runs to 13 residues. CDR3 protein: CASSQGVNTEAFF. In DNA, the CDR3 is TGTGCCAGCTCCCAAGGGGTGAACACTGAAGCTTTCTTT.

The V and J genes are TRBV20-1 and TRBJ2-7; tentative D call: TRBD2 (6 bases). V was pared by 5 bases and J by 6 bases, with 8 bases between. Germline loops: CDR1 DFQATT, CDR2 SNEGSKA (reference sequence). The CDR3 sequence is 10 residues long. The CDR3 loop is CSARRGEQYF. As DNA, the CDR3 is TGCAGTGCTCGGCGGGGCGAGCAGTACTTC.

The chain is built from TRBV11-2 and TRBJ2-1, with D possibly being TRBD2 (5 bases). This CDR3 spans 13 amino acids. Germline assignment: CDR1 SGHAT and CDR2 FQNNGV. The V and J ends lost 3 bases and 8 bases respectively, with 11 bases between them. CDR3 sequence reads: CASSLGSGDEQFF. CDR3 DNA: TGTGCCAGCAGCTTGGGCTCCGGGGATGAGCAGTTCTTC.

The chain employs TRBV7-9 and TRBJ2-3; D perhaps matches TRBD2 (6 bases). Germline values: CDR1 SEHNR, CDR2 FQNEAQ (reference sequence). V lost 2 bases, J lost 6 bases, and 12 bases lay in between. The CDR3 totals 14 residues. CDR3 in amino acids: CASSLLGGRDTQYF. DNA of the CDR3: TGTGCCAGCAGCTTACTCGGAGGGCGGGATACGCAGTATTTT.

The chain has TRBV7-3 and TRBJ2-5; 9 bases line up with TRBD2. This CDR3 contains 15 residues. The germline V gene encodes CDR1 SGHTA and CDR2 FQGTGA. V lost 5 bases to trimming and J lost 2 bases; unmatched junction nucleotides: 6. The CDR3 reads CASSPGTSRQETQYF. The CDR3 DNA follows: TGTGCCAGCAGCCCCGGGACTAGCAGACAAGAGACCCAGTACTTC. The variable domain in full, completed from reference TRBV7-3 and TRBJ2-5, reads GAGVSQTPSNKVTEKGKYVELRCDPISGHTALYWYRQSLGQGPEFLIYFQGTGAADDSGLPNDRFFAVRPEGSVSTLKIQRTERGDSAVYLCASSPGTSRQETQYFGPGTRLLVL.

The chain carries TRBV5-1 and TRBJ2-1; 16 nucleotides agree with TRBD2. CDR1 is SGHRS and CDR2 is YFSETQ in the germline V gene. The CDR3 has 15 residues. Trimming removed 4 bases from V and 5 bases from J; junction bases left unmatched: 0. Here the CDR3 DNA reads TGCGCCAGCAGCGGGACTAGCGGGAGGGACAATGAGCAGTTCTTC. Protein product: CASSGTSGRDNEQFF.

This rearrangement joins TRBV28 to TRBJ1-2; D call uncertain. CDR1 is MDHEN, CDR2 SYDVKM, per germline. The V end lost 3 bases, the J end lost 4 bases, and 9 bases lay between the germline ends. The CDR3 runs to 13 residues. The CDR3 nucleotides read TGTGCCAGCAGTTTTCCCTGGCTCTATGGCTACACCTTC. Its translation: CASSFPWLYGYTF.